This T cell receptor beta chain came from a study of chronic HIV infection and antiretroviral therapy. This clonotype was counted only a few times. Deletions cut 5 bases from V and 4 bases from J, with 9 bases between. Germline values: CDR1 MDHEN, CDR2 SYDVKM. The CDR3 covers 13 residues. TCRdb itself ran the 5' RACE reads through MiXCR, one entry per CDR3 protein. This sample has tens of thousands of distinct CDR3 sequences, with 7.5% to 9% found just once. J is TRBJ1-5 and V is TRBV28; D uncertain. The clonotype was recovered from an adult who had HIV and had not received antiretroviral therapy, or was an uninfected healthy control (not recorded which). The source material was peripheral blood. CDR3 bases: TGTGCCAGCAGTGTCGTTGTGAATCAGCCCCAGCATTTT. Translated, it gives CASSVVVNQPQHF.